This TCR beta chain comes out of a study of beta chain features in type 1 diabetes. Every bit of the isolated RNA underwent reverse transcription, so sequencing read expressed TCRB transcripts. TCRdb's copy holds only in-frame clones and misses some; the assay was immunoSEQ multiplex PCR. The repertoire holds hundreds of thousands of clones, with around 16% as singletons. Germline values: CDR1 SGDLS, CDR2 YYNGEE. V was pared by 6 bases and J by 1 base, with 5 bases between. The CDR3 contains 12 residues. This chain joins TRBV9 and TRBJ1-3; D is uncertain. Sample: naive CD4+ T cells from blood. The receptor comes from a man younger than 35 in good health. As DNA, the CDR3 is TGTGCCAGCAAAGGTTCTGGAAACACCATATATTTT. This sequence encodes CASKGSGNTIYF. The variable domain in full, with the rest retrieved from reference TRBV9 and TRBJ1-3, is DSGVTQTPKHLITATGQRVTLRCSPRSGDLSVYWYQQSLDQGLQFLIQYYNGEERAKGNILERFSAQQFPDLHSELNLSSLELGDSALYFCASKGSGNTIYFGEGSWLTVV.